This T cell receptor beta chain was sequenced for a study of shared clonotypes between healthy human individuals. Study background: With ages of 18 to 49, the donors were two women and three men. General observations from the study: Non-shared clonotypes had lower generation probabilities than clonotypes shared by all four sorted-subset donors.

Sequencing was performed with immunoSEQ multiplex PCR; in TCRdb, only in-frame clones are kept and a portion is missing. The sample holds 2 million to 2.5 million clones; 85% to 95% are singletons and the top ten take approximately 0.39%. This CDR3 contains 15 residues. V was pared by 3 bases and J by 6 bases, with 9 bases of the junction left unmatched. CDR1 SGHRS and CDR2 YFSETQ come from the germline V gene. Caucasian adults living in Nashville, Tennessee, provided all samples. Comment on this clone: Its target is unknown.

The TCR comes from a man aged 18 to 30 in good health. Some clones in this sample may be carry-over from other donors' samples. Specimen: naive CD4+ T cells from PBMCs. This sample's subset: CD45RA+ positively selected. This sequence joins TRBV5-1 and TRBJ2-3, with 8 bases fitting TRBD2. Here the CDR3 reads CASSSPPGGVDTQYF. The CDR3 bases are TGCGCCAGCAGCTCCCCCCCGGGAGGGGTTGATACGCAGTATTTT.